These T cell receptor beta chains were read from a single sample in a study of shared clonotypes between healthy human individuals. Clones were sequenced by immunoSEQ multiplex PCR, and TCRdb holds only the in-frame ones, with some missing. The table lists roughly 1.5 million clones, roughly 98% of them singletons, with roughly 0.4% in the top ten. The sequenced sample consisted of naive CD4+ T cells sorted from blood. These receptors were collected from a young man in good health. Each CDR3 is given with its conserved first and last residue. A D gene is named only where the DNA matches it firmly. The listing skips clone size in some rows; elsewhere it reads once, few, many or a size class.

V gene	D gene	clone size	J gene	CDR3 protein	CDR3 DNA
TRBV4-3	NA	once	TRBJ2-7	CASSRVQGGPYEQYF	TGCGCCAGCAGCCGAGTCCAGGGGGGTCCCTACGAGCAGTACTTC
TRBV11-2	TRBD1	NA	TRBJ1-2	CASSSNLGTVYGYTF	TGTGCCAGCAGCTCCAACCTAGGGACAGTTTATGGCTACACCTTC
TRBV4-3	TRBD2	once	TRBJ2-7	CASSQREGTFPYEQYF	TGCGCCAGCAGCCAGCGGGAGGGAACATTCCCCTACGAGCAGTACTTC
TRBV5-1	NA	NA	TRBJ1-2	CASSVDRNYGYTF	TGCGCCAGCAGCGTGGACAGAAACTATGGCTACACCTTC
TRBV7-2	NA	NA	TRBJ2-6	CASSFYRDPTRSGANVLTF	TGTGCCAGCAGCTTTTACAGGGACCCCACCCGCTCTGGGGCCAACGTCCTGACTTTC
TRBV28	TRBD1	NA	TRBJ1-5	CASSQLSWDRGHSNQPQHF	TGTGCCAGCAGCCAACTATCTTGGGACAGGGGGCATAGCAATCAGCCCCAGCATTTT
TRBV7-8	TRBD2	once	TRBJ2-7	CASSALAGGPIPYEQYF	TGTGCCAGCAGCGCTCTAGCGGGAGGGCCTATCCCCTACGAGCAGTACTTC
TRBV21-1	NA	NA	TRBJ2-5	CASSKKEPWASGSIQYF	NA
TRBV27	NA	NA	TRBJ1-1	CASSLFPGPVEAFF	TGTGCCAGCAGTTTATTTCCAGGCCCAGTAGAAGCTTTCTTT
TRBV18	NA	NA	TRBJ2-7	CASSHGPKQTYEQYF	TGTGCCAGCTCACACGGGCCCAAACAAACCTACGAGCAGTACTTC
TRBV5-1	NA	NA	TRBJ1-3	CASSLGLSGNTIYF	TGCGCCAGCAGCTTGGGCCTCTCTGGAAACACCATATATTTT
TRBV7-9	NA	NA	TRBJ2-3	CASSLGRNREDTQYF	TGTGCCAGCAGCTTAGGGAGAAACCGGGAAGATACGCAGTATTTT
TRBV15	NA	NA	TRBJ2-3	CATSRDRASTDTQYF	TGTGCCACCAGCAGAGATAGAGCTAGCACAGATACGCAGTATTTT
TRBV2	NA	NA	TRBJ2-7	CASSEAPGSSYEQYF	TGTGCCAGCAGTGAAGCTCCAGGGTCCTCCTACGAGCAGTACTTC
TRBV15	NA	NA	TRBJ2-3	CATSRGSGRLTDTQYF	TGTGCCACCAGCAGAGGTTCGGGGCGTTTGACAGATACGCAGTATTTT
TRBV4-2	TRBD2	NA	TRBJ2-1	CASSQTSGRALYNEQFF	TGTGCCAGCAGCCAGACTAGCGGGAGGGCCCTCTACAATGAGCAGTTCTTC
TRBV29-1	NA	NA	TRBJ2-1	CSADRSYNEQFF	TGCAGCGCAGACCGGAGTTACAATGAGCAGTTCTTC
TRBV4-3	TRBD2	NA	TRBJ2-7	CASSHPGLAGGPSNYEQYF	TGCGCCAGCAGCCACCCCGGACTAGCGGGAGGGCCCTCGAACTACGAGCAGTACTTC